Below are 16 T cell receptor beta chains sequenced from a single sample in a study of shared clonotypes between healthy human individuals. TCRdb keeps only in-frame clones here, not all; method: immunoSEQ multiplex PCR. In the table there are over a million clones, more than 65% of which are singletons. Sample: memory CD4+ T cells sorted from blood. Indicated subset: CD45RA-negative fraction. The receptors here all came from a man aged 18 to 29 in good health.

The V call is TRBV2, the J call TRBJ2-2; 10 bases line up with TRBD1. The V and J ends lost 8 bases and 5 bases, in that order; junction bases with no gene match: 5. Germline CDR1 SNHLY, CDR2 FYNNEI. The CDR3 spans 14 residues. This CDR3 reads CASGRDRGTGELFF. CDR3 in DNA: TGTGCCAGCGGTAGGGACAGGGGAACCGGGGAGCTGTTTTTT.

This clone was found once. V is TRBV6-1 and J is TRBJ1-4; the D is unclear. V lost 2 bases and J lost 0, with 7 bases in between. CDR1 MNHNS and CDR2 SASEGT come from the germline V gene. The CDR3 has 15 residues. The CDR3 bases are TGTGCCAGCAGTGAACTTACCGCAACTAATGAAAAACTGTTTTTT. Its protein product is CASSELTATNEKLFF.

The rearrangement links TRBV5-1 to TRBJ1-2; D not resolved. V was trimmed by 4 bases and J by 6 bases, leaving 19 bases between them. Germline assignment: CDR1 SGHRS and CDR2 YFSETQ. The CDR3 sequence is 15 residues long. This CDR3 reads CASSPGGVTGNGYTF. The CDR3 nucleotides are TGCGCCAGCAGCCCCGGTGGGGTTACCGGCAATGGCTACACCTTC. The entire variable domain, with the rest obtained from reference TRBV5-1 and TRBJ1-2, is as follows: KAGVTQTPRYLIKTRGQQVTLSCSPISGHRSVSWYQQTPGQGLQFLFEYFSETQRNKGNFPGRFSGRQFSNSRSEMNVSTLELGDSALYLCASSPGGVTGNGYTFGSGTRLTVV.

The CDR3 DNA follows: TGTGCCAGCAGTTTAGGGGAGGGGCGCTACACCGGGGAGCTGTTTTTT. Translated: CASSLGEGRYTGELFF. J is TRBJ2-2 and V is TRBV27, with 7 bases lining up with TRBD2. The germline CDR1 and CDR2 sequences are MNHEY and SMNVEV (reference sequence). Germline trimming cut 2 bases from V and 3 bases from J; bases unmatched to any gene: 6. This CDR3 has 16 residues.

There are a few counts of this clone. The CDR3 region is CASSQRTSGGLTKETQYF. The CDR3 DNA is TGTGCCAGCTCACAACGGACTAGCGGGGGCCTCACCAAAGAGACCCAGTACTTC. J is TRBJ2-5 and V is TRBV18; 13 bases match TRBD2. This CDR3 has 18 residues. CDR1 is KGHSH and CDR2 is LQKENI in the germline V gene. V lost 4 bases, J lost 3 bases, and 11 bases stayed unmatched.

This chain connects TRBV4-1 to TRBJ2-5, with 8 bases aligning to TRBD2. The CDR3 runs to 18 residues. V shed 0 bases and J 0 bases; nucleotides not matched to a gene: 9. Germline V gene sequence: CDR1 MGHRA, CDR2 YSYEKL. In nucleotides, the CDR3 is TGCGCCAGCAGCCAAGATCTATCACTAGCGGCGTACCAAGAGACCCAGTACTTC. It codes for CASSQDLSLAAYQETQYF.

The rearrangement uses TRBV5-4 and TRBJ1-6, with D unclear. The V and J ends lost 5 bases and 9 bases respectively, with 9 bases between them. This CDR3 has 12 amino acids. CDR1 and CDR2 from the germline V gene are SGHNT and YYREEE (reference sequence). The CDR3 is CASRGVSSPLHF. The CDR3 region has the DNA TGTGCCAGCAGGGGTGTGTCTTCACCCCTCCACTTT.

This chain joins TRBV5-5 and TRBJ2-3, with 9 bases identical to TRBD1. Trimming at V came to 0 bases and at J to 4 bases, leaving 3 bases not matched to a gene. In germline, CDR1 is SGHKS, CDR2 YYEKEE (reference sequence). The CDR3 spans 15 residues. The chain's CDR3 is CASSLVWTGADTQYF. Written as DNA, the CDR3 is TGTGCCAGCAGCTTGGTCTGGACAGGGGCAGATACGCAGTATTTT. Using reference TRBV5-5 and TRBJ2-3 for the parts outside the CDR3, the full variable domain is DAGVTQSPTHLIKTRGQQVTLRCSPISGHKSVSWYQQVLGQGPQFIFQYYEKEERGRGNFPDRFSARQFPNYSSELNVNALLLGDSALYLCASSLVWTGADTQYFGPGTRLTVL.

The genes are TRBV30 and TRBJ2-4; possibly TRBD1 for D (6 bases). There are 13 residues in the CDR3. V gave up 4 bases and J gave up 8 bases, with 15 bases separating them. Germline CDR1 is GTSNPN and CDR2 is SVGIG (reference sequence). The CDR3 region is CAWKLDKGDIQYF. CDR3 in DNA: TGTGCCTGGAAGCTGGATAAGGGGGACATTCAGTACTTC.

The chain has TRBV19 and TRBJ2-7, with 9 bases that match TRBD1. Germline V gene sequence: CDR1 LNHDA, CDR2 SQIVND (reference sequence). This CDR3 contains 14 residues. V was clipped by 4 bases and J by 5 bases; unmatched bases: 6. CDR3 sequence (DNA): TGTGCCAGTAGTAAATTCGACAGGGGGAACGAGCAGTACTTC. It codes for CASSKFDRGNEQYF.

This sequence joins TRBV30 and TRBJ1-2; D gene uncertain. The germline CDR1 and CDR2 sequences are GTSNPN and SVGIG (reference sequence). This CDR3 spans 15 amino acids. V lost 1 base to trimming and J lost 7 bases, with 19 bases between them. The CDR3 DNA follows: TGTGCCTGGAGTGCCCCCCGGCCGGACCGGTCTGGCTACACCTTC. This translates into CAWSAPRPDRSGYTF.

The CDR3 sequence: CASSRGQGAREQYF. In DNA, the CDR3 is TGTGCCAGCTCAAGGGGACAGGGGGCTCGTGAGCAGTACTTC. The chain links TRBV18 to TRBJ2-7; 12 nucleotides match TRBD1. The length of the CDR3 is 14 residues. The germline V gene encodes CDR1 KGHSH and CDR2 LQKENI. With 5 bases clipped from V and 7 bases from J, the junction kept 6 bases outside the gene matches.

The gene calls are TRBV5-1 and TRBJ1-6; tentatively, D is TRBD1 (6 bases). Germline loops: CDR1 SGHRS, CDR2 YFSETQ. This CDR3 has 14 residues. V was pared by 4 bases and J by 7 bases, with 12 bases between. As DNA, the CDR3 is TGCGCCAGCAGCGGAGGACAGATCAATTCACCCCTCCACTTT. Residues: CASSGGQINSPLHF.

The chain combines TRBV7-9 with TRBJ2-3; 12 nucleotides line up with TRBD2. Germline values: CDR1 SEHNR, CDR2 FQNEAQ (reference sequence). With V trimmed by 5 bases and J by 2 bases, 8 bases remained unmatched. The CDR3 runs 17 residues. The CDR3 DNA sequence: TGTGCCAGCAGCGGGCGGACTAGCGGGACCAACACAGATACGCAGTATTTT. It translates to CASSGRTSGTNTDTQYF. Full variable domain (outside the CDR3, taken from reference TRBV7-9 and TRBJ2-3): DTGVSQNPRHKITKRGQNVTFRCDPISEHNRLYWYRQTLGQGPEFLTYFQNEAQLEKSRLLSDRFSAERPKGSFSTLEIQRTEQGDSAMYLCASSGRTSGTNTDTQYFGPGTRLTVL.

The CDR3 loop is CASSDDWSSYEQYF. CDR3 DNA sequence: TGTGCCAGCAGCGACGACTGGAGCTCCTACGAGCAGTACTTC. This sequence joins TRBV7-9 and TRBJ2-7; no clear D. CDR1 is SEHNR and CDR2 is FQNEAQ in the germline V gene (reference sequence). With 5 bases removed from V and 0 bases from J, the gap between germline ends came to 11 bases. This CDR3 spans 14 amino acids.

The rearrangement uses TRBV11-3 and TRBJ2-5, with TRBD1 identical over 11 bases. Germline CDR1 is SGHNT and CDR2 is YENEEA. The CDR3 contains 15 residues. Trimming cost V 4 bases and J 5 bases; bases outside gene matches: 6. Here the CDR3 DNA reads TGTGCCAGCAGCTCCAGCCGGGACAGGGGGGAGACCCAGTACTTC. It yields the protein CASSSSRDRGETQYF.